This T cell receptor (beta chain) was identified during a study of blood T cell repertoires in COVID-19. The CDR3 has 16 residues. From germline, CDR1 is SGHVS and CDR2 FQNEAQ. V lost 0 bases, J lost 2 bases, and 12 bases lay in between. Sequencing was performed with immunoSEQ multiplex PCR; in TCRdb, only in-frame clones are kept and a portion is missing. This sample yields 150,000 to 200,000 clones, of which 75% to 90% are seen a single time; approximately 2.2% belongs to the top ten. The TCR was taken from a woman between 25 and 40 years old who had recovered from COVID-19. The genes are TRBV7-8 and TRBJ2-3, with a possible D match to TRBD2 (6 bases). Input material: PBMCs or T cells enriched from blood (not recorded which). In DNA, the CDR3 is TGTGCCAGCAGCTTAGCTGGCGGGATCCCCACAGATACGCAGTATTTT. This codes for CASSLAGGIPTDTQYF.